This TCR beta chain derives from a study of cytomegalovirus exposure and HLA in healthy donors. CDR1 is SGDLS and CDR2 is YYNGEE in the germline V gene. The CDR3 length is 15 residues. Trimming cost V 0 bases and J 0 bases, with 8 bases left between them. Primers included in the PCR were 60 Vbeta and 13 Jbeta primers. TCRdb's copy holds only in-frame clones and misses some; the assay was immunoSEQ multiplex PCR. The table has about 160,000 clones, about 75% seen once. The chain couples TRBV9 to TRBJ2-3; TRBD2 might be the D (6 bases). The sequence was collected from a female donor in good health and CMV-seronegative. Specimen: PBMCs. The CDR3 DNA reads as TGTGCCAGCAGCGTAGTGGGACTCAGCACAGATACGCAGTATTTT. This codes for CASSVVGLSTDTQYF.